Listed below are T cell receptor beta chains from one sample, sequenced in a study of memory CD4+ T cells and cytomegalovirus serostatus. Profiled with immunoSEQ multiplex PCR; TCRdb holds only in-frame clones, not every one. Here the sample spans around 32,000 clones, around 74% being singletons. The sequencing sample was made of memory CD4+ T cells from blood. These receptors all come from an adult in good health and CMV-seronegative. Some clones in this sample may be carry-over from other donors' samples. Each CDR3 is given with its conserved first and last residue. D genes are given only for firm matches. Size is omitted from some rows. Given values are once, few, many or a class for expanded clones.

CDR3nt: TGTGCCACAATAGGGCAGGGCACCGATGAGCAGTTCTTC
CDR3aa: CATIGQGTDEQFF
abundance: NA
d_gene: NA
j_gene: TRBJ2-1
v_gene: TRBV19

CDR3nt: TGTGCCAGCAACTCGCACAGGGGAGGGACTGAAGCTTTCTTT
CDR3aa: CASNSHRGGTEAFF
abundance: NA
d_gene: TRBD1
j_gene: TRBJ1-1
v_gene: TRBV7-2

CDR3nt: TGTGCCAGCAGCTTATCGTCACAGGGCAATCAGCCCCAGCATTTT
CDR3aa: CASSLSSQGNQPQHF
abundance: once
d_gene: NA
j_gene: TRBJ1-5
v_gene: TRBV7-6

CDR3nt: TGTGCCAGTAGTATGTTGGGGGGCGAAGTAATCACTGAAGCTTTCTTT
CDR3aa: CASSMLGGEVITEAFF
abundance: NA
d_gene: NA
j_gene: TRBJ1-1
v_gene: TRBV19

CDR3nt: TGTGCCAGCAGCCAATCGGTAGCGGGTTTTGACACCGGGGAGCTGTTTTTT
CDR3aa: CASSQSVAGFDTGELFF
abundance: NA
d_gene: TRBD2
j_gene: TRBJ2-2
v_gene: TRBV4-2

CDR3nt: TGCGCCAGCAGCACCGACGGGGGAACTGAAGCTTTCTTT
CDR3aa: CASSTDGGTEAFF
abundance: few
d_gene: NA
j_gene: TRBJ1-1
v_gene: TRBV5-1

CDR3nt: TGTGCCAGCAGTGAACCCGGACAGGGGAGCAGCTATGGCTACACCTTC
CDR3aa: CASSEPGQGSSYGYTF
abundance: NA
d_gene: TRBD1
j_gene: TRBJ1-2
v_gene: TRBV25-1

CDR3nt: TGTGCCAGCAGCTTACCCCGGCGGGGGAACAATGAGCAGTTCTTC
CDR3aa: CASSLPRRGNNEQFF
abundance: few
d_gene: TRBD2
j_gene: TRBJ2-1
v_gene: TRBV7-2

CDR3nt: TGTGCCAGCAGTTACCCGGGACAAATGAACACTGAAGCTTTCTTT
CDR3aa: CASSYPGQMNTEAFF
abundance: NA
d_gene: NA
j_gene: TRBJ1-1
v_gene: TRBV6-6

CDR3nt: TGTGCCAGCAGCTTACAGGGGGGGCTCTCCTACAATGAGCAGTTCTTC
CDR3aa: CASSLQGGLSYNEQFF
abundance: NA
d_gene: NA
j_gene: TRBJ2-1
v_gene: TRBV7-2

CDR3nt: TGTGCCAGCAGTTTATGGAGCAATCAGCCCCAGCATTTT
CDR3aa: CASSLWSNQPQHF
abundance: NA
d_gene: NA
j_gene: TRBJ1-5
v_gene: TRBV27

CDR3nt: TGTGCCAGCAGTTCGACAGGGTGGGTCCAAGAGACCCAGTACTTC
CDR3aa: CASSSTGWVQETQYF
abundance: NA
d_gene: TRBD1
j_gene: TRBJ2-5
v_gene: TRBV2

CDR3nt: TGTGCCAGCAGCCTGGGATTCGGGGAGCTGTTTTTT
CDR3aa: CASSLGFGELFF
abundance: NA
d_gene: NA
j_gene: TRBJ2-2
v_gene: TRBV6-1

CDR3nt: TGTGCCAGCAGCTTGGCTGGGGTCGGCTACGAGCAGTACTTC
CDR3aa: CASSLAGVGYEQYF
abundance: NA
d_gene: NA
j_gene: TRBJ2-7
v_gene: TRBV5-4

CDR3nt: TGTGCCAGCAGCCAGGGGTTAGAGACCCAGTACTTC
CDR3aa: CASSQGLETQYF
abundance: few
d_gene: NA
j_gene: TRBJ2-5
v_gene: TRBV4-2

CDR3nt: TGTGCCAGCAGTTTTGCGATGGGGCGCGGAAACACCATATATTTT
CDR3aa: CASSFAMGRGNTIYF
abundance: NA
d_gene: NA
j_gene: TRBJ1-3
v_gene: TRBV28

CDR3nt: TGTGCCAGCAGTTTAGTCGGCTCGGCAGGGCTTAACACTGAAGCTTTCTTT
CDR3aa: CASSLVGSAGLNTEAFF
abundance: NA
d_gene: NA
j_gene: TRBJ1-1
v_gene: TRBV28

CDR3nt: TGTGCCAGCAGCCTTCGGGACAGACTTACAGATACGCAGTATTTT
CDR3aa: CASSLRDRLTDTQYF
abundance: NA
d_gene: TRBD1
j_gene: TRBJ2-3
v_gene: TRBV14

CDR3nt: TGTGCCAGCAGTTTCGGACAGGTCTCAGATACGCAGTATTTT
CDR3aa: CASSFGQVSDTQYF
abundance: NA
d_gene: TRBD1
j_gene: TRBJ2-3
v_gene: TRBV6-5

CDR3nt: TGTGCCAGCAGCTTACTCGGCGGGGGGGCCGTGGAGACCCAGTACTTC
CDR3aa: CASSLLGGGAVETQYF
abundance: NA
d_gene: TRBD2
j_gene: TRBJ2-5
v_gene: TRBV11-2

CDR3nt: TGTGCTAGTGCCCAGGGGGGGCCGATTGAGACCCAGTACTTC
CDR3aa: CASAQGGPIETQYF
abundance: NA
d_gene: NA
j_gene: TRBJ2-5
v_gene: TRBV12-5

CDR3nt: TGTGCCAGCAGCTTGGGACAGGGGGGTGGCTACACCTTC
CDR3aa: CASSLGQGGGYTF
abundance: NA
d_gene: TRBD1
j_gene: TRBJ1-2
v_gene: TRBV7-9

CDR3nt: TGCAGTGCTAGATATGGCAGGGAAGCTTTCTTT
CDR3aa: CSARYGREAFF
abundance: few
d_gene: NA
j_gene: TRBJ1-1
v_gene: TRBV20-1

CDR3nt: TGTGCCAGCAGCGGTCATACGGGACGGCTAAACTATGGCTACACCTTC
CDR3aa: CASSGHTGRLNYGYTF
abundance: NA
d_gene: NA
j_gene: TRBJ1-2
v_gene: TRBV7-8

CDR3nt: TGTGCCAGTAGCCTACCGGGACAGGGGGAAGGAAACACCATATATTTT
CDR3aa: CASSLPGQGEGNTIYF
abundance: few
d_gene: TRBD1
j_gene: TRBJ1-3
v_gene: TRBV19

CDR3nt: TGTGCCTGGAACCTACAGGGCGTGGGGGGCTACACCTTC
CDR3aa: CAWNLQGVGGYTF
abundance: few
d_gene: NA
j_gene: TRBJ1-2
v_gene: TRBV30

CDR3nt: TGTGCCAGCCAAGGGCAGGGCACCGGGGAGCTGTTTTTT
CDR3aa: CASQGQGTGELFF
abundance: NA
d_gene: NA
j_gene: TRBJ2-2
v_gene: TRBV6-5

CDR3nt: TGTGCCAGCGCTGGAGGGGGCTATCAGCCCCAGCATTTT
CDR3aa: CASAGGGYQPQHF
abundance: NA
d_gene: TRBD1
j_gene: TRBJ1-5
v_gene: TRBV7-2